These T cell receptor beta chains were read from a single sample in a study of primary melanoma T cells and metastatic recurrence. The repertoire was sequenced with immunoSEQ multiplex PCR; TCRdb's copy has only in-frame clones and lacks some. Seen here are some 300 clones, 75% observed once, and the top ten hold roughly 25%. Sample: melanoma tumor tissue. The receptor set was obtained from a human donor with melanoma. Both conserved end residues are part of each CDR3. The order of the fields is clone size, D gene, CDR3 length, V gene, J gene, CDR3 protein, CDR3 DNA. D genes are given only for firm matches. A clone size is listed for some rows: how often the clone was seen (once, few, many), or a class if it is expanded.

>-|-|12|TRBV6-8|TRBJ2-1
CASSPPESEQFF
TGTGCCAGCAGTCCACCGGAATCTGAGCAGTTCTTC
>few|TRBD2|14|TRBV6-8|TRBJ2-5
CASRLTGGQETQYF
TGTGCCAGCAGATTAACGGGAGGCCAAGAGACCCAGTACTTC
>few|TRBD1|15|TRBV19|TRBJ2-7
CASSRDRDSDWEQYF
TGTGCCAGTAGTCGGGACAGGGACTCGGACTGGGAGCAGTACTTC
>-|-|14|TRBV19|TRBJ2-5
CASGVRGDRETQYF
TGTGCCAGTGGGGTTAGGGGGGATCGGGAGACCCAGTACTTC
>-|TRBD2|15|TRBV11-3|TRBJ2-1
CASSLDPSGGAKQFF
TGTGCCAGCAGCTTAGATCCCAGCGGGGGGGCCAAACAGTTCTTC
>-|TRBD2|15|TRBV25-1|TRBJ2-3
CASSTTSGYTDTQYF
TGTGCCAGCAGCACGACTAGCGGGTACACAGATACGCAGTATTTT
>-|TRBD2|15|TRBV11-3|TRBJ2-5
CASSPPGLAEETQYF
TGTGCCAGCAGCCCACCTGGACTAGCGGAAGAGACCCAGTACTTC
>-|TRBD2|16|TRBV30|TRBJ2-1
CAWSEPRLVREGEQFF
TGTGCCTGGAGTGAGCCGAGACTAGTTAGGGAGGGTGAGCAGTTCTTC
>-|TRBD2|14|TRBV19|TRBJ2-5
CASNGGGYQETQYF
TGTGCCAGTAACGGCGGGGGGTACCAAGAGACCCAGTACTTC
>-|-|17|TRBV5-1|TRBJ1-1
CASSWGGRGPSNTEAFF
TGCGCCAGCAGCTGGGGGGGCAGGGGACCCTCGAACACTGAAGCTTTCTTT
>-|-|15|TRBV19|TRBJ2-1
CASRKAGSSYNEQFF
TGTGCCAGTCGTAAGGCGGGGAGCTCCTACAATGAGCAGTTCTTC
>-|-|12|TRBV28|TRBJ1-1
CASSFEVTEAFF
TGTGCCAGCAGTTTTGAGGTGACTGAAGCTTTCTTT
>-|-|15|TRBV11-3|TRBJ2-5
CASSLEVTLKETQYF
TGTGCCAGCAGCTTAGAAGTCACCCTCAAGGAGACCCAGTACTTC
>-|-|14|TRBV7-1|TRBJ2-7
CASSLRVRFYEQYF
TGTGCCAGCAGCTTGAGGGTCCGGTTCTACGAGCAGTACTTC
>-|-|11|TRBV19|TRBJ1-2
CASRGSLGYTF
TGTGCCAGTAGAGGATCGCTCGGCTACACCTTC
>-|TRBD2|18|TRBV6-8|TRBJ2-1
CASYRTSGGQKRRDEQFF
TGTGCCAGCTACCGGACTAGCGGGGGCCAAAAGAGAAGGGATGAGCAGTTCTTC
>-|-|18|TRBV15|TRBJ2-7
CATSRDGGGTDSSYEQYF
TGTGCCACCAGCAGAGATGGCGGCGGGACAGACTCCTCCTACGAGCAGTACTTC
>few|-|15|TRBV6-8|TRBJ1-1
CASSWTQGEATEAFF
TGTGCCAGCAGTTGGACTCAGGGCGAAGCCACTGAAGCTTTCTTT
>-|TRBD1|14|TRBV14|TRBJ2-7
CASSQPGTAYEQYF
TGTGCCAGCAGCCAGCCCGGGACAGCTTACGAGCAGTACTTC
>few|-|12|TRBV19|TRBJ2-1
CASSIGGNEQFF
TGTGCCAGTAGTATAGGGGGAAATGAGCAGTTCTTC
>-|-|15|TRBV30|TRBJ2-7
CAWSVFLGRDYEQYF
TGTGCCTGGAGTGTGTTTTTGGGCAGAGACTACGAGCAGTACTTC
>-|-|14|TRBV28|TRBJ2-1
CASILTSGYNEQFF
TGTGCCAGCATACTTACGTCCGGTTACAATGAGCAGTTCTTC
>few|-|13|TRBV23-1|TRBJ1-1
CASSFPQNTEAFF
TGCGCCAGCAGCTTCCCCCAGAACACTGAAGCTTTCTTT
>hyperexpanded|-|15|TRBV11-3|TRBJ2-6
CASSLGTSGANVLTF
TGTGCCAGCAGCTTGGGGACATCAGGGGCCAACGTCCTGACTTTC
>once|-|13|TRBV19|TRBJ2-3
CASRRPKGDTQYF
TGTGCCAGTAGGCGGCCCAAAGGGGATACGCAGTATTTT
>-|-|15|TRBV6-8|TRBJ2-5
CASSRTNGRSETQYF
TGTGCCAGCAGTCGTACTAACGGGAGATCAGAGACCCAGTACTTC